This T cell receptor (beta chain) was found in a study of response to subunit inactivated influenza vaccine. Study-wide results and caveats: Few additional T cells are recruited per seasonal influenza vaccination, authors suggested.

The germline V gene encodes CDR1 DFQATT and CDR2 SNEGSKA (reference sequence). This CDR3 region has 15 residues. The V end was cut by 1 base, the J end by 0 bases, with 11 bases between. TCRdb called the RT-PCR reads again in MiXCR, with one record for every CDR3 protein. The sample contains 530,000 or so distinct CDR3 sequences, around 15% of which appear only once. Ten or more counts support this clonotype. No antigen is known for it. This material consisted of PBMCs from blood, taken approximately 12 days after vaccination. This sequence joins TRBV20-1 and TRBJ2-3; perhaps TRBD2 as D (5 bases). The sequence was obtained from a man over 45 who received an inactivated influenza vaccine. CDR3 region: CSARGGYESTDTQYF. The CDR3 DNA sequence: TGCAGTGCTAGAGGCGGGTACGAGAGCACAGATACGCAGTATTTT.